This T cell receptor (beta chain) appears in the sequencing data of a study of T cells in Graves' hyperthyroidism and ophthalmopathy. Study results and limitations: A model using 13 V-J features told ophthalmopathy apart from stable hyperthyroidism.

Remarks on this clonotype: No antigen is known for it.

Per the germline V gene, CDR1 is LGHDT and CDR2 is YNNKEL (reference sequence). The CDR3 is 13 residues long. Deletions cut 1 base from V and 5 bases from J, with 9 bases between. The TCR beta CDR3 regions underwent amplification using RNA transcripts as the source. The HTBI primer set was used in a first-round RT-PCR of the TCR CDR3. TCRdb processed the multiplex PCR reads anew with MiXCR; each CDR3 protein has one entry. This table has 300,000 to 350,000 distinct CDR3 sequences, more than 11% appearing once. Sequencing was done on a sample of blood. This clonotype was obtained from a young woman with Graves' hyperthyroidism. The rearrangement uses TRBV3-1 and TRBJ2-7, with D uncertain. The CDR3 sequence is CASSQASRDEQYF. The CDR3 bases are TGTGCCAGCAGCCAAGCAAGTCGGGACGAGCAGTACTTC.